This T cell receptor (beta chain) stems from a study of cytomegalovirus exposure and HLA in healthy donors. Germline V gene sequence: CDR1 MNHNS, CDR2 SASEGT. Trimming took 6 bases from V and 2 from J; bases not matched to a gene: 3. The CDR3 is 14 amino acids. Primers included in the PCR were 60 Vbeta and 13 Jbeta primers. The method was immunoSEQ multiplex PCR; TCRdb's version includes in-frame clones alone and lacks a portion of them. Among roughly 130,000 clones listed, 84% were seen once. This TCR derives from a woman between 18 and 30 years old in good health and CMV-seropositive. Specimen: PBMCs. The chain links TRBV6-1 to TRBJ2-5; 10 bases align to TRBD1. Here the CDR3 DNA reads TGTGCCAGCAGCCGGGACAGGGGTCAAGAGACCCAGTACTTC. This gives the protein CASSRDRGQETQYF.